This T cell receptor beta chain came from a study of blood T cell repertoires in COVID-19. Study summary: Material from acute and convalescent COVID-19 was sourced from the United States, Italy and Spain. Sample material is recorded as cDNA or gDNA derived from T cells, B-cell-depleted T cells, or PBMCs.

In the original analysis: Using reference gene primer amplification, nucleated cell counts were estimated. Profiling relied on immunoSEQ multiplex PCR, and the TCRdb table lists in-frame clones only, not all of them. The V and J calls and the clone size are those of that table, but D and trimming were determined from the DNA. The data contain about 94,000 clones, roughly 84% of them singletons. The CDR3 runs to 14 residues. The V gene lost 2 bases and the J gene lost 1 base, with 6 bases spanning the gap. Per the germline V gene, CDR1 is MNHNS and CDR2 is SASEGT. The chain is built from TRBV6-1 and TRBJ1-5; maybe TRBD1 (5 bases). The clonotype was recovered from a woman of 80 years or more with acute or convalescent COVID-19. Sequenced material: peripheral blood. The CDR3 is CASSERGSNQPQHF. In DNA form, the CDR3 reads TGTGCCAGCAGTGAACGGGGGAGCAATCAGCCCCAGCATTTT.